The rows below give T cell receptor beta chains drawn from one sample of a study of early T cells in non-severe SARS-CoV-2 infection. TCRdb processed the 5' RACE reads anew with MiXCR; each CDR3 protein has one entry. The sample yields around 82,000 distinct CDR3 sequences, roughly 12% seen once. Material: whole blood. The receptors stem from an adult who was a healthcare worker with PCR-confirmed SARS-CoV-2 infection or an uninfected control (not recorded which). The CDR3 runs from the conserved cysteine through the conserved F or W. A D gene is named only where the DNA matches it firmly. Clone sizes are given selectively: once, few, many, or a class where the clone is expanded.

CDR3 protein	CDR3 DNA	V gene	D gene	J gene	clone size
CASSEGRLTDTQYF	TGTGCCAGCAGTGAGGGGAGACTCACAGATACGCAGTATTTT	TRBV2	.	TRBJ2-3	few
CSARGAVYGYTF	TGCAGTGCTAGAGGGGCTGTCTATGGCTACACCTTC	TRBV20-1	.	TRBJ1-2	many
CASSLAGVNEQYF	TGTGCCAGCAGTCTAGCGGGAGTTAACGAGCAGTACTTC	TRBV27	TRBD2	TRBJ2-7	.
CASLIGGSSYNEQFF	TGTGCCAGCCTTATTGGCGGGAGTTCCTACAATGAGCAGTTCTTC	TRBV28	TRBD2	TRBJ2-1	few
CASSPRLAGGPSGELFF	TGTGCCAGCAGCCCCCGACTAGCGGGAGGGCCTAGCGGGGAGCTGTTTTTT	TRBV7-6	TRBD2	TRBJ2-2	.
CATSAELDEQFF	TGTGCCACCAGTGCTGAGTTGGATGAGCAGTTCTTC	TRBV24-1	.	TRBJ2-1	many
CASSQTGYNSPLHF	TGTGCCAGCAGTCAAACAGGGTATAATTCACCCCTCCACTTT	TRBV7-3	.	TRBJ1-6	.
CASSLGNTKTYEQYF	TGCGCCAGCAGCTTGGGGAATACGAAAACCTACGAGCAGTACTTC	TRBV5-1	.	TRBJ2-7	few
CSGANVYGGSSYEQYF	TGCAGCGGTGCAAATGTATACGGGGGTTCCTCCTACGAGCAGTACTTC	TRBV29-1	.	TRBJ2-7	few
CSVQRVSYGYTF	TGCAGCGTACAGAGGGTGTCTTATGGCTACACCTTC	TRBV29-1	.	TRBJ1-2	many
CASSTGTGDTDTQYF	TGTGCCAGCAGTACTGGGACAGGGGACACAGATACGCAGTATTTT	TRBV6-1	TRBD1	TRBJ2-3	few
CASNAYMILAAPSSYNEQFF	TGTGCCAGCAACGCTTACATGATTCTAGCGGCCCCGAGCTCCTACAATGAGCAGTTCTTC	TRBV9	TRBD2	TRBJ2-1	.
CASSLVSGTGREQYF	TGTGCCAGCAGCTTAGTTTCAGGGACGGGACGCGAGCAGTACTTC	TRBV11-2	.	TRBJ2-7	many
CATSRGDTDTQYF	TGTGCCACCAGCAGAGGAGACACAGATACGCAGTATTTT	TRBV15	.	TRBJ2-3	.
CASSSATSGKSTDTQYF	TGTGCCAGCAGTTCCGCGACTAGCGGGAAGAGCACAGATACGCAGTATTTT	TRBV28	TRBD2	TRBJ2-3	many
CASSPTGPQETQYF	TGTGCCAGCAGCCCTACAGGGCCTCAAGAGACCCAGTACTTC	TRBV7-7	.	TRBJ2-5	.
CASSFYYRAPGELFF	TGTGCCAGCAGCTTCTATTACAGGGCTCCCGGGGAGCTGTTTTTT	TRBV7-8	.	TRBJ2-2	.
CASLETGYGYTF	TGTGCCAGCTTGGAAACAGGGTATGGCTACACCTTC	TRBV18	.	TRBJ1-2	.
CASSDAGGSGTDTQYF	TGTGCCAGCAGTGACGCCGGTGGGAGCGGCACAGATACGCAGTATTTT	TRBV6-4	.	TRBJ2-3	many
CASSLGQLVPLHF	TGTGCCAGCAGCTTGGGACAGTTGGTACCCCTCCACTTT	TRBV5-6	.	TRBJ1-6	.
CSAREGSGRVETQYF	TGCAGTGCTAGAGAAGGTAGCGGGAGGGTAGAGACCCAGTACTTC	TRBV20-1	TRBD2	TRBJ2-5	.
CASRSAGGGSYEQYF	TGTGCCAGCAGGTCCGCAGGGGGGGGTTCCTACGAGCAGTACTTC	TRBV28	.	TRBJ2-7	many
CASSESADRLNTEAFF	TGTGCCAGCAGTGAATCCGCTGATAGGCTGAACACTGAAGCTTTCTTT	TRBV2	.	TRBJ1-1	few
CSVGTGASYGYTF	TGCAGCGTGGGGACAGGGGCCTCCTATGGCTACACCTTC	TRBV29-1	TRBD1	TRBJ1-2	few
CASSVGLAGGPKYF	TGTGCCAGCAGCGTAGGTCTAGCGGGAGGGCCTAAGTACTTC	TRBV9	TRBD2	TRBJ2-7	few
CSAYRLAGMSNEQFF	TGCAGTGCTTACCGACTAGCGGGAATGTCTAATGAGCAGTTCTTC	TRBV20-1	TRBD2	TRBJ2-1	many
CASSLDGLANYGYTF	TGTGCCAGCAGTTTAGACGGGTTAGCTAACTATGGCTACACCTTC	TRBV12-3/TRBV12-4	.	TRBJ1-2	many
CSVSEPGITEAFF	TGCAGCGTGTCGGAGCCGGGAATCACTGAAGCTTTCTTT	TRBV29-1	.	TRBJ1-1	.
CSARGDRLNSPLHF	TGCAGTGCTAGGGGGGACAGGTTGAATTCACCCCTCCACTTT	TRBV20-1	TRBD1	TRBJ1-6	few
CSATTGLNYGYTF	TGCAGTGCCACGACAGGTTTGAACTATGGCTACACCTTC	TRBV20-1	.	TRBJ1-2	.
CASSPDTFQETQYF	TGTGCCAGCTCACCTGACACATTCCAAGAGACCCAGTACTTC	TRBV18	.	TRBJ2-5	many
CASSVSLWDYGYTF	TGTGCCAGCAGCGTATCCCTGTGGGACTATGGCTACACCTTC	TRBV7-8	.	TRBJ1-2	few
CASPSSGAYQETQYF	TGTGCCAGCCCTTCTAGCGGAGCGTACCAAGAGACCCAGTACTTC	TRBV6-4	TRBD2	TRBJ2-5	few
CSVDRAGTTDTQYF	TGCAGCGTTGACAGGGCAGGGACCACAGATACGCAGTATTTT	TRBV29-1	.	TRBJ2-3	many
CASSSGAGANVLTF	TGTGCCAGCAGCTCAGGGGCTGGGGCCAACGTCCTGACTTTC	TRBV5-4	.	TRBJ2-6	few
CSARVMLGLAAHNEQFF	TGCAGTGCTAGAGTGATGCTAGGACTAGCGGCCCACAATGAGCAGTTCTTC	TRBV20-1	TRBD2	TRBJ2-1	.
CASSSQYPDNEQFF	TGTGCCAGCAGCTCTCAATATCCGGACAATGAGCAGTTCTTC	TRBV7-2	.	TRBJ2-1	many
CASSLNLRGQGGKQFF	TGTGCCAGCAGTTTAAACCTCCGGGGCCAGGGGGGGAAGCAGTTCTTC	TRBV28	.	TRBJ2-1	.